This T cell receptor beta chain was sequenced for a study of beta chain features in type 1 diabetes. General study points: Whether TCRB rearrangement is influenced by HLA type was left unresolved in this analysis.

This CDR3 is built from 14 residues. Trimming removed 7 bases from V and 5 bases from J; junction bases left unmatched: 8. Germline-derived CDR1 and CDR2 are MNHEY and SVGAGI. Since all of the isolated RNA was reverse transcribed, expressed TCRB transcripts were what got sequenced. The data were produced by immunoSEQ multiplex PCR, yet TCRdb's version contains in-frame clones alone and is incomplete. Of 450,000 or so clones listed, over 9.5% are singletons. This clone occurred a few times. Its antigen remains unidentified. Cell sorting via CD45RO/CCR7/CD25/CD127/CD95/CD27 was performed to obtain CD4+ naive, central memory, regulatory and stem cell-like memory cells.

The chain links TRBV6-5 to TRBJ2-5; TRBD2 matches 9 bases. The source of this sequence is a woman aged 18-29 years in good health. The sample comprised naive CD4+ T cells from blood. DNA of the CDR3: TGTGCCAGCACCGATAGCGGGAGTCTGGAGACCCAGTACTTC. Residues: CASTDSGSLETQYF.